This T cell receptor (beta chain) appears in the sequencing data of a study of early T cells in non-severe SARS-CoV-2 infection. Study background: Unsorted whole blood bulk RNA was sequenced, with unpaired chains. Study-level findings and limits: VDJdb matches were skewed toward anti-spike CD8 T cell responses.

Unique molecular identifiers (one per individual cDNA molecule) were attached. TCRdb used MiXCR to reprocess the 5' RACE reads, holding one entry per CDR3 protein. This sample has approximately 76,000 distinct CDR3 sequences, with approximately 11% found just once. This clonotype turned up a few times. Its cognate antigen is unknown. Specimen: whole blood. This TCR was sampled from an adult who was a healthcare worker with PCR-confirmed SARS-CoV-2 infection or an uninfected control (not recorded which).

This CDR3 reads CASSQASPSRWSSDTQYF. The CDR3 coding sequence is TGTGCCAGCAGCCAAGCAAGCCCCAGTCGGTGGAGTTCAGATACGCAGTATTTT. The chain links TRBV14 to TRBJ2-3; D remains unclear. The germline V and J ends were trimmed by 1 base and 4 bases, with 21 bases remaining between them. The germline V gene encodes CDR1 SGHDN and CDR2 FVKESK. This CDR3 region has 18 residues.